These 5 T cell receptor beta chains share one sample of origin, sequenced in a study of beta chain features in type 1 diabetes. The study, taken as a whole, reports: Type 1 diabetes patients had moderately but significantly shorter TCRB CDR3s in all four CD4+ subsets.

These TCRs' antigens remain unknown. Reverse transcribing all isolated RNA meant expressed TCRB transcripts were sequenced. Produced via immunoSEQ multiplex PCR; TCRdb's table is partial and in-frame only. The sample carries roughly 150,000 clones, about 7.9% recorded once. The source material was central memory CD4+ T cells from blood. The receptors were gathered from a man between 18 and 35 years old with type 1 diabetes.

This clone has a handful of counts. This chain uses TRBV28 with TRBJ2-1; possible D gene TRBD2, 5 bases. This CDR3 contains 13 residues. V was pared by 4 bases and J by 7 bases, with 11 bases between. Germline V gives CDR1 MDHEN, CDR2 SYDVKM. CDR3 in amino acids: CASSSPRGNEQFF. The CDR3 DNA reads as TGTGCCAGCAGTTCCCCTCGGGGAAATGAGCAGTTCTTC. The variable domain in full, completed from reference TRBV28 and TRBJ2-1, reads DVKVTQSSRYLVKRTGEKVFLECVQDMDHENMFWYRQDPGLGLRLIYFSYDVKMKEKGDIPEGYSVSREKKERFSLILESASTNQTSMYLCASSSPRGNEQFFGPGTRLTVL.

Only a few counts were recorded for this clone. The chain joins TRBV7-2 to TRBJ2-7, with D possibly being TRBD1 (6 bases). Germline V lookup: CDR1 SGHTA, CDR2 FQGNSA. The CDR3 has 15 residues. V was cut by 1 base and J by 4 bases, with 14 bases left in between. CDR3 in amino acids: CASSLGGGREYEQYF. In DNA, the CDR3 is TGTGCCAGCAGCTTAGGTGGGGGCCGCGAGTACGAGCAGTACTTC.

This clone came up a few times. This chain links TRBV4-3 with TRBJ1-1; 10 nucleotides line up with TRBD1. Germline lookup yields CDR1 LGHNA and CDR2 YSLEER. Losses at the gene ends were 1 base for V and 3 bases for J; bases not matched to a gene: 2. The CDR3 sequence is 15 residues long. The CDR3 DNA sequence: TGCGCCAGCAGCCAAGTGGGGACAGGGGACACTGAAGCTTTCTTT. Its protein is CASSQVGTGDTEAFF.

This clone has more than one count but fewer than ten. The gene calls are TRBV25-1 and TRBJ2-5; D perhaps matches TRBD1 (6 bases). Germline V gene data show CDR1 as MGHDK and CDR2 as SYGVNS. This CDR3 comprises 13 residues. Between the trimmed V and J ends, which lost 7 bases and 5 bases, there was a span of 14 bases. The CDR3 sequence: CASTKTGAETQYF. The CDR3 DNA follows: TGTGCCAGCACCAAGACAGGCGCGGAGACCCAGTACTTC.

The chain couples TRBV5-1 to TRBJ2-1, with D perhaps matching TRBD2 (5 bases). Trimming removed 3 bases from V and 10 bases from J, with 17 bases in between. The CDR3 sequence is 14 residues long. Germline CDR1 SGHRS, CDR2 YFSETQ. The CDR3 DNA reads as TGCGCCAGCAGCTGGTATGACGGGAAGGCCGAGCAGTTCTTC. It translates to CASSWYDGKAEQFF. The full variable domain, rest sourced from reference TRBV5-1 and TRBJ2-1, is KAGVTQTPRYLIKTRGQQVTLSCSPISGHRSVSWYQQTPGQGLQFLFEYFSETQRNKGNFPGRFSGRQFSNSRSEMNVSTLELGDSALYLCASSWYDGKAEQFFGPGTRLTVL.